Listed below are T cell receptor beta chains from one sample, sequenced in a study of CXCR3-negative and CXCR3-positive naive CD8 T cells. TCRdb re-called the 5' RACE reads, yielding one record per CDR3 amino acid sequence without DNA. The sample table includes 65,000 to 85,000 distinct CDR3 sequences. Sequencing used naive CXCR3- CD8+ T cells from blood. Every receptor here comes from a human donor in good health. Some clones in this sample may be carry-over from other donors' samples. Each CDR3 is given with its conserved first and last residue. Fields, in order: V gene, J gene, CDR3 protein.

>TRBV7-9|TRBJ2-1
CASSLGRQENNEQFF
>TRBV29-1|TRBJ2-1
CSVLTSGNDNEQFF
>TRBV29-1|TRBJ1-2
CSVGPRGFRGYTF
>TRBV3-1|TRBJ2-1
CASSQELILSSYNEQFF
>TRBV12-3/TRBV12-4|TRBJ1-3
CASSWNREIGNTIYF
>TRBV20-1|TRBJ2-7
CSATGTHRNYEQYF
>TRBV4-1|TRBJ1-2
CASSPPRWGYGYTF
>TRBV28|TRBJ2-7
CASSYIAYEQYF
>TRBV4-1|TRBJ2-7
CASSQRDRAYEQYF
>TRBV5-5|TRBJ1-3
CASSSVSGNTIYF
>TRBV19|TRBJ1-2
CASSPTPAPGGYTF
>TRBV12-3/TRBV12-4|TRBJ1-3
CASSFGTGPGNTIYF
>TRBV11-2|TRBJ2-3
CASSLDPHSDTQYF
>TRBV20-1|TRBJ2-7
CSARLGVLPYEQYF
>TRBV12-3/TRBV12-4|TRBJ2-7
CASSLSGTSGDSYEQYF
>TRBV4-2|TRBJ2-7
CASSQDGSPYEQYF
>TRBV6-1|TRBJ1-1
CATQTGAGYTEAFF
>TRBV7-3|TRBJ2-7
CASSLRGGNAYEQYF
>TRBV7-9|TRBJ2-7
CASSLTPQGTHEQYF
>TRBV6-5|TRBJ2-5
CASSTGPRQTQYF